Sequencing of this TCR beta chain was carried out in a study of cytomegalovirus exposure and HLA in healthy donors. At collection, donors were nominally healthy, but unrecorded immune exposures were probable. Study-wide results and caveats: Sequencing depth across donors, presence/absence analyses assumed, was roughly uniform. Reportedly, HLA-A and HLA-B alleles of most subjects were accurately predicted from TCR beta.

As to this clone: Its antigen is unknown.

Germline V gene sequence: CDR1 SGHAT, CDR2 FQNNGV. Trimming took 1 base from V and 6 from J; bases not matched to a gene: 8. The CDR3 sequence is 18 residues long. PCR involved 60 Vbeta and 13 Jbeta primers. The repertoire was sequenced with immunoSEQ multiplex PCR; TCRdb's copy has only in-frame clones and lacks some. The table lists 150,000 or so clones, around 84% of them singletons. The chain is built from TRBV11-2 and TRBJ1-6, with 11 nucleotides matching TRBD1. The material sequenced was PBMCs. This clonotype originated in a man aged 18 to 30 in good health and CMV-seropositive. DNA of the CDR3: TGTGCCAGCAGCTTAGTGCCGGACAGGGGGCGAAGTAATTCACCCCTCCACTTT. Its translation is CASSLVPDRGRSNSPLHF.